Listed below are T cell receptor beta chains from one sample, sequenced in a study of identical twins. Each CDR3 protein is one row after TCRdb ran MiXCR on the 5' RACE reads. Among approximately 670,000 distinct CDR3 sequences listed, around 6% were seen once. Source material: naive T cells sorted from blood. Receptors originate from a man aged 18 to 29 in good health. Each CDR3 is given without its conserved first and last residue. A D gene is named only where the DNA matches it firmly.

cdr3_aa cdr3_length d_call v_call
SAERAGGFTGELF 13 TRBD2 TRBV29-1
ASSQDEGLETQY 12 NA TRBV4-2
ASSQEGQGGTEAF 13 NA TRBV4-3
ASSRQDTEAF 10 NA TRBV3-1
ASRASLTPYEQY 12 NA TRBV6-1
ASSSGGRTSTDTQY 14 NA TRBV3-1
ATSDLDTRTPNEQF 14 NA TRBV24-1
ASSTSGAGGETQY 13 NA TRBV5-1
ASSLKGAKDTQY 12 TRBD1 TRBV12-3/TRBV12-4
SAGPASSPGDTQY 13 NA TRBV20-1
ASTMFSAGASYEQY 14 NA TRBV28
ASSQDSQGGEQY 12 NA TRBV4-3
ASKPGTGVTEAF 12 TRBD1 TRBV6-2/TRBV6-3
ASSRGHAQETQY 12 NA TRBV5-5
ASSITSGSYANSYNEQF 17 TRBD2 TRBV11-2